These T cell receptor beta chains were read from a single sample in a study of blood T cell repertoires in COVID-19. The table came from immunoSEQ multiplex PCR; TCRdb's copy has only in-frame clones and leaves some out. The sample contains 250,000 to 300,000 clones, approximately 87% of which appear only once. Input material: peripheral blood. Every receptor here comes from a man aged 55 to 70 who had recovered from COVID-19. CDR3s include the opening cysteine and the closing phenylalanine or tryptophan. The D gene is left open where the match is weak. Only some rows state a clone size, as once, few, many or a class for expanded clones.

TRBJ1-2	TRBD1	-	TRBV5-1	CASSLNRGLGYTF	TGCGCCAGCAGCTTGAACAGGGGGCTTGGCTACACCTTC
TRBJ1-6	-	few	TRBV6-5	CASSYSSDSPLHF	TGTGCCAGCAGTTACTCTTCGGATTCACCCCTCCACTTT
TRBJ1-3	TRBD1	-	TRBV2	CASSVQGAGLNTIYF	TGTGCCAGCAGTGTACAGGGGGCTGGTTTGAACACCATATATTTT
TRBJ2-1	TRBD2	-	TRBV5-1	CASSREGGNEQFF	TGCGCCAGCAGCCGGGAGGGGGGCAATGAGCAGTTCTTC
TRBJ2-5	TRBD1	-	TRBV12-3/TRBV12-4	CASSMGQKETQYF	TGTGCCAGCAGCATGGGACAGAAAGAGACCCAGTACTTC
TRBJ2-7	-	-	TRBV5-1	CASSLVVRPYEQYF	TGCGCCAGCAGCTTGGTAGTCAGGCCCTACGAGCAGTACTTC
TRBJ1-1	-	few	TRBV9	CASSAGLLNTEAFF	TGTGCCAGCAGCGCCGGACTGCTGAACACTGAAGCTTTCTTT
TRBJ1-2	TRBD1	-	TRBV18	CASSRAQGENYGYTF	TGTGCCAGCTCACGAGCCCAGGGGGAAAACTATGGCTACACCTTC
TRBJ2-2	-	-	TRBV11-2	CASSFNRVTPGELFF	TGTGCCAGCAGCTTCAACAGGGTTACCCCCGGGGAGCTGTTTTTT
TRBJ1-1	-	-	TRBV5-4	CASRRQGVNTEAFF	TGTGCCAGCAGGCGCCAAGGAGTGAACACTGAAGCTTTCTTT
TRBJ2-1	TRBD2	-	TRBV27	CASSPSQRGVPDEQFF	TGTGCCAGCAGTCCATCCCAGCGGGGGGTTCCGGATGAGCAGTTCTTC
TRBJ2-2	-	-	TRBV3-1/TRBV3-2	CASSPLTGELFF	TGTGCCAGCAGTCCTCTAACCGGGGAGCTGTTTTTT
TRBJ1-2	-	-	TRBV7-2	CASSEGRRLAGYTF	TGTGCCAGCAGCGAAGGACGGAGGTTGGCGGGCTACACCTTC
TRBJ2-1	-	-	TRBV29-1	CSVGPSDYNEQFF	TGCAGCGTGGGGCCTAGCGACTACAATGAGCAGTTCTTC
TRBJ1-1	-	-	TRBV18	CASSLLNTEAFF	TGTGCCAGCTCACTCTTGAACACTGAAGCTTTCTTT
TRBJ1-5	TRBD1	-	TRBV15	CATSRTGQGKYSNQPQHF	TGTGCCACCAGCAGAACAGGACAGGGGAAGTATAGCAATCAGCCCCAGCATTTT
TRBJ2-7	TRBD2	-	TRBV5-6	CASSTTTSGPYEQYF	TGTGCCAGCAGCACAACGACTAGCGGTCCTTACGAGCAGTACTTC
TRBJ1-3	-	-	TRBV7-2	CASSFTGNTIYF	TGTGCCAGCAGCTTCACTGGAAACACCATATATTTT
TRBJ2-5	TRBD1	-	TRBV5-1	CASSRNGQGAQETQYF	TGCGCCAGCAGCCGAAATGGACAGGGGGCCCAAGAGACCCAGTACTTC
TRBJ2-1	TRBD1	few	TRBV11-3	CASSFGWGQGADEQFF	TGTGCCAGCAGCTTCGGTTGGGGACAGGGGGCAGATGAGCAGTTCTTC
TRBJ2-7	TRBD2	-	TRBV3-1/TRBV3-2	CASSQGLAGGQCF	TGTGCCAGCAGCCAAGGACTAGCGGGAGGGCAGTGCTTC
TRBJ2-5	TRBD2	-	TRBV15	CATSTGRGGAIFVGETQYF	TGTGCCACCAGCACCGGTCGGGGGGGCGCGATTTTTGTTGGGGAGACCCAGTACTTC
TRBJ2-7	TRBD2	-	TRBV11-2	CASTHSGGEQYF	TGTGCCAGCACCCATAGCGGGGGCGAGCAGTACTTC
TRBJ1-1	-	-	TRBV6-5	CASTDYGHPNTEAFF	TGTGCCAGCACCGATTATGGACACCCGAACACTGAAGCTTTCTTT
TRBJ2-3	-	-	TRBV7-8	CASSPYRTETDTQYF	TGTGCCAGCAGCCCCTATCGGACAGAGACAGATACGCAGTATTTT
TRBJ2-4	TRBD1	-	TRBV9	CASSEDRVGAIQYF	TGTGCCAGCAGCGAGGACAGGGTGGGCGCTATTCAGTACTTC
TRBJ2-2	-	-	TRBV19	CASSITGSPTGELFF	TGTGCCAGTAGTATCACGGGATCTCCCACCGGGGAGCTGTTTTTT
TRBJ1-3	-	-	TRBV3-1/TRBV3-2	CASSQVPAYSGNTIYF	TGTGCCAGCAGCCAAGTTCCAGCGTACTCTGGAAACACCATATATTTT
TRBJ2-3	TRBD2	-	TRBV6-6	CASRDTSGGATDTQYF	TGTGCCAGCAGGGATACTAGCGGGGGGGCCACAGATACGCAGTATTTT
TRBJ1-4	-	-	TRBV18	CASSLGQPATNEKLFF	TGTGCCAGCTCACTCGGACAGCCTGCAACTAATGAAAAACTGTTTTTT
TRBJ2-3	TRBD1	-	TRBV25-1	CASSASRGSTDTQYF	TGTGCCAGCAGTGCCTCCAGGGGGAGCACAGATACGCAGTATTTT
TRBJ2-1	TRBD2	-	TRBV18	CASSPLPSGSSYNEQFF	TGTGCCAGCTCACCACTCCCTAGCGGAAGCTCCTACAATGAGCAGTTCTTC
TRBJ1-6	TRBD1	once	TRBV30	CAWSTGTANSPLHF	TGTGCCTGGAGTACCGGGACAGCGAATTCACCCCTCCACTTT
TRBJ2-1	-	-	TRBV2	CASSPDYLSNEQFF	TGTGCCAGCAGTCCAGACTATCTCAGTAATGAGCAGTTCTTC
TRBJ2-1	TRBD2	-	TRBV15	CATSGGTSGYNEQFF	TGTGCCACCAGCGGCGGGACTAGCGGCTACAATGAGCAGTTCTTC
TRBJ1-1	TRBD1	-	TRBV5-1	CASSSGTGILVNTEAFF	TGCGCCAGCAGCTCGGGGACAGGAATTTTGGTGAACACTGAAGCTTTCTTT
TRBJ2-3	TRBD1	-	TRBV6-6	CASHLGQGPVGDTQYF	TGTGCCAGCCACTTAGGACAGGGTCCAGTCGGAGATACGCAGTATTTT
TRBJ1-1	-	few	TRBV5-6	CASSLLQDVAEAFF	TGTGCCAGCAGCTTGCTACAGGATGTGGCTGAAGCTTTCTTT
TRBJ2-2	-	few	TRBV19	CASSIRGSMLTGELFF	TGTGCCAGTAGTATCAGGGGTTCTATGCTCACCGGGGAGCTGTTTTTT
TRBJ2-3	-	-	TRBV20-1	CSASPQSGFGTDTQYF	TGCAGTGCTAGTCCTCAGTCCGGGTTTGGTACAGATACGCAGTATTTT
TRBJ1-1	-	-	TRBV18	CASSLNTAGRGTEAFF	TGTGCCAGCTCTCTTAACACCGCGGGGAGGGGAACTGAAGCTTTCTTT
TRBJ1-5	TRBD1	-	TRBV19	CASSTYGTASDQPQHF	TGTGCCAGTAGTACATACGGGACAGCTAGCGATCAGCCCCAGCATTTT
TRBJ1-4	-	-	TRBV2	CAQLQGVGEKLFF	TGTGCCCAGCTACAGGGCGTAGGTGAAAAACTGTTTTTT
TRBJ2-5	-	-	TRBV7-2	CASSPVSGTQETQYF	TGTGCCAGCAGCCCAGTTTCGGGGACACAAGAGACCCAGTACTTC
TRBJ1-5	-	few	TRBV7-9	CASSLRGDGSQPQHF	TGTGCCAGCAGCTTACGCGGGGACGGTAGTCAGCCCCAGCATTTT
TRBJ2-4	TRBD2	-	TRBV7-2	CASSLAPSGGTNIQYF	TGTGCCAGCAGCTTAGCGCCTAGCGGAGGGACGAACATTCAGTACTTC
TRBJ2-1	TRBD1	-	TRBV29-1	CSVGRGQGNEQFF	TGCAGCGTGGGACGGGGACAGGGGAATGAGCAGTTCTTC
TRBJ2-7	-	-	TRBV2	CATPEQGGEQYF	TGTGCCACACCCGAGCAGGGCGGCGAGCAGTACTTC
TRBJ2-3	TRBD1	-	TRBV11-3	CASSQGEFGPDTQYF	TGTGCCAGCAGCCAGGGGGAGTTCGGTCCAGATACGCAGTATTTT
TRBJ1-6	-	-	TRBV5-4	CASSLAGSHSPLHF	TGTGCCAGCAGCTTGGCGGGGTCTCATTCACCCCTCCACTTT
TRBJ1-1	-	-	TRBV5-1	CASSPVNSGRILAFF	TGCGCCAGCAGCCCCGTTAACAGTGGCCGTATTCTGGCTTTCTTT
TRBJ2-1	TRBD2	-	TRBV7-3	CASSLLAGPNNEQFF	TGTGCCAGCAGCTTATTAGCGGGGCCCAACAATGAGCAGTTCTTC
TRBJ2-3	-	once	TRBV5-8	CASSLGGTGTDTQYF	TGTGCCAGCAGCTTGGGCGGAACCGGCACAGATACGCAGTATTTT
TRBJ2-2	-	-	TRBV18	CASSPPAANTGELFF	TGTGCCAGCTCACCACCGGCTGCGAACACCGGGGAGCTGTTTTTT
TRBJ2-1	TRBD2	-	TRBV5-6	CASSFVLAGGLNEQFF	TGTGCCAGCAGCTTCGTACTAGCGGGGGGTTTAAATGAGCAGTTCTTC
TRBJ1-6	TRBD1	-	TRBV28	CASSHGTAYNSPLHF	TGTGCCAGCAGCCACGGGACAGCTTATAATTCACCCCTCCACTTT
TRBJ2-7	TRBD1	once	TRBV28	CASSPIGTGWEQYF	TGTGCCAGCAGTCCAATTGGGACAGGCTGGGAGCAGTACTTC
TRBJ2-1	TRBD1	-	TRBV29-1	CSARQGNEQFF	TGCAGCGCGCGACAGGGGAATGAGCAGTTCTTC